Following are 20 T cell receptor beta chains from one sample sequenced in a study of blood T cell repertoires in COVID-19. Generated by immunoSEQ multiplex PCR, the TCRdb table keeps only in-frame clones and is missing some. Of some 80,000 clones listed, approximately 85% were seen once; the top ten hold approximately 11%. Specimen: peripheral blood. The receptors were gathered from a man between 60 and 70 years old with COVID-19, enrolled during active disease.

This sequence joins TRBV19 and TRBJ1-2; D call uncertain. CDR3 length: 13 residues. Germline V gene data show CDR1 as LNHDA and CDR2 as SQIVND (reference sequence). Trimming took 1 base from V and 4 from J, leaving 7 bases between them. CDR3 in amino acids: CASSIGLSYGYTF. The CDR3 nucleotides read TGTGCCAGTAGTATAGGACTCAGCTATGGCTACACCTTC.

The CDR3 sequence: CASSIRVSSEQFF. As DNA, the CDR3 is TGTGCCAGCAGTATTAGGGTCTCTAGCGAGCAGTTCTTC. The J gene is TRBJ2-1, the V gene TRBV27, with a weak D call TRBD2 (5 bases). CDR1 is MNHEY and CDR2 is SMNVEV in the germline V gene (reference sequence). This CDR3 is 13 amino acids long. Trimming cost V 5 bases and J 10 bases, with 15 bases left between them.

This clone was observed a single time. This sequence joins TRBV18 and TRBJ1-6; D is possibly TRBD1 (6 bases). The V end was cut by 2 bases, the J end by 9 bases, with 14 bases between. Germline values: CDR1 KGHSH, CDR2 LQKENI. This CDR3 comprises 15 residues. This chain's CDR3 is CASSPSMGAASPLHF. CDR3 nucleotides: TGTGCCAGCTCACCATCGATGGGGGCCGCTTCACCCCTCCACTTT.

The CDR3 bases are TGTGCCAGCAGCTTAGGGGGACAGGGTTATTCACCCCTCCACTTT. As protein: CASSLGGQGYSPLHF. The J gene is TRBJ1-6, the V gene TRBV11-2, with 9 bases identical to TRBD1. Germline trimming cut 1 base from V and 8 bases from J; bases unmatched to any gene: 3. The CDR3 sequence is 15 residues long. Germline V CDR1 and CDR2: SGHAT, FQNNGV. The whole variable domain, remainder taken from reference TRBV11-2 and TRBJ1-6, is EAGVAQSPRYKIIEKRQSVAFWCNPISGHATLYWYQQILGQGPKLLIQFQNNGVVDDSQLPKDRFSAERLKGVDSTLKIQPAKLEDSAVYLCASSLGGQGYSPLHFGNGTRLTVT.

V gene TRBV5-1 combines with J gene TRBJ1-2; 7 bases map to TRBD1. Germline CDR1 and CDR2: SGHRS and YFSETQ. After removal of 0 bases from V and 5 bases from J, the junction contained 10 bases not matched to a gene. The CDR3 contains 16 residues. CDR3 DNA: TGCGCCAGCAGCTTGGTTGCAGGGGGTCGGCGGTATGGCTACACCTTC. It encodes CASSLVAGGRRYGYTF.

V usage is TRBV9 and J usage is TRBJ1-1; D not resolved. The CDR3 sequence is 15 residues long. V was pared by 0 bases and J by 2 bases, with 11 bases between. Germline CDR1 and CDR2: SGDLS and YYNGEE. This chain's CDR3 is CASSVVSGGNTEAFF. The CDR3 nucleotides are TGTGCCAGCAGCGTAGTATCGGGAGGAAACACTGAAGCTTTCTTT.

This chain joins TRBV28 and TRBJ1-1, with 10 bases fitting TRBD1. Trimming took 5 bases from V and 4 from J; bases not matched to a gene: 7. The CDR3 loop spans 15 amino acids. Germline V gives CDR1 MDHEN, CDR2 SYDVKM. In nucleotides, the CDR3 is TGTGCCAGCAGTATCCGGGACAGGGGACTCACTGAAGCTTTCTTT. Protein product: CASSIRDRGLTEAFF. Filled out from reference TRBV28 and TRBJ1-1, the complete variable domain reads DVKVTQSSRYLVKRTGEKVFLECVQDMDHENMFWYRQDPGLGLRLIYFSYDVKMKEKGDIPEGYSVSREKKERFSLILESASTNQTSMYLCASSIRDRGLTEAFFGQGTRLTVV.

This chain connects TRBV29-1 to TRBJ2-3; D might be TRBD2 (6 bases). V was pared by 3 bases and J by 2 bases, with 6 bases between. This CDR3 contains 12 residues. From germline, CDR1 is SQVTM and CDR2 ANQGSEA. CDR3 residues: CSVERDTDTQYF. DNA of the CDR3: TGCAGCGTTGAGCGGGACACAGATACGCAGTATTTT.

The CDR3 spells CASSLATSYTGELFF. CDR3 DNA: TGTGCCAGCAGCTTGGCGACTAGCTACACCGGGGAGCTGTTTTTT. This chain joins TRBV5-4 and TRBJ2-2; 7 bases line up with TRBD2. V lost 0 bases to trimming and J lost 3 bases; unmatched junction nucleotides: 2. Germline V gene data show CDR1 as SGHNT and CDR2 as YYREEE (reference sequence). This CDR3 has 15 amino acids.

The chain combines TRBV5-6 with TRBJ1-2; TRBD1 matches 7 bases. The germline V gene has CDR1 SGHDT and CDR2 YYEEEE. The CDR3 sequence is 18 residues long. The junction had 14 bases not matched to a gene; V was cut back by 3 bases and J by 0 bases. The CDR3 is CASSSFTDRVIANYGYTF. The CDR3 DNA reads as TGTGCCAGCAGCTCCTTTACTGACAGGGTTATAGCTAACTATGGCTACACCTTC.

The chain has TRBV4-1 and TRBJ2-7; 9 bases agree with TRBD2. Losses at the gene ends were 0 bases for V and 4 bases for J; bases not matched to a gene: 4. This CDR3 has 15 residues. Germline CDR1 is MGHRA and CDR2 is YSYEKL. The CDR3 bases are TGCGCCAGCAGCCAAGATAGCGGGAGTATTTACGAGCAGTACTTC. Translating gives CASSQDSGSIYEQYF.

This clone was observed a handful of times. The chain employs TRBV6-5 and TRBJ2-7; TRBD1 aligns across 9 bases. The V gene end was trimmed by 2 bases and the J gene end by 5 bases; junction bases not matched to a gene: 4. This CDR3 contains 14 residues. Germline V gives CDR1 MNHEY, CDR2 SVGAGI. The CDR3 DNA sequence: TGTGCCAGCAGTTACGGGACAGGGTGGAACGAGCAGTACTTC. This encodes CASSYGTGWNEQYF.

The chain is built from TRBV7-6 and TRBJ2-5; TRBD1 matches 9 bases. Germline values: CDR1 SGHVS, CDR2 FNYEAQ. The CDR3 is made up of 15 amino acids. V shed 4 bases, J shed 5 bases, and the junction held 8 bases outside the gene matches. The CDR3 protein is CASSSRTGGWETQYF. In DNA, the CDR3 is TGTGCCAGCAGCTCGCGAACAGGGGGCTGGGAGACCCAGTACTTC.

This clone showed up just once. The rearrangement joins TRBV7-2 to TRBJ2-3; 10 positions agree with TRBD2. Germline CDR1 and CDR2: SGHTA and FQGNSA. V shed 4 bases and J 2 bases; nucleotides not matched to a gene: 6. The CDR3 has 16 residues. CDR3: CASSYISGGATDTQYF. In DNA form, the CDR3 reads TGTGCCAGCAGCTACATAAGCGGGGGGGCCACAGATACGCAGTATTTT.

The CDR3 DNA reads as TGCGCCAGCAGTGAAGGGACAGGTACAATAGAGCAGTTCTTC. Protein: CASSEGTGTIEQFF. The genes are TRBV10-1 and TRBJ2-1; 8 nucleotides align to TRBD1. Germline assignment: CDR1 WNHNN and CDR2 SYGVQD (reference sequence). CDR3 length: 14 residues. Losses at the gene ends were 3 bases for V and 10 bases for J; bases not matched to a gene: 8.

This chain connects TRBV18 to TRBJ1-1; TRBD1 might be the D (6 bases). The CDR3 has 15 amino acids. V was trimmed by 4 bases and J by 4 bases, leaving 16 bases between them. Germline V gives CDR1 KGHSH, CDR2 LQKENI. The CDR3 loop reads CASSLQGRRSTEAFF. The CDR3 DNA follows: TGTGCCAGCTCACTTCAGGGGCGTAGATCCACTGAAGCTTTCTTT.

This clone has just a few counts. The chain uses TRBV7-9 and TRBJ2-3, with 13 bases fitting TRBD2. V shed 5 bases, J shed 2 bases, and the junction held 4 bases outside the gene matches. The germline gives CDR1 SEHNR, CDR2 FQNEAQ (reference sequence). This CDR3 comprises 16 residues. The CDR3 reads CASSVLAGGPTDTQYF. The CDR3 region has the DNA TGTGCCAGCAGCGTACTAGCGGGGGGGCCCACAGATACGCAGTATTTT.

V is TRBV5-1 and J is TRBJ1-4; no clear D. The CDR3 covers 15 residues. CDR1 is SGHRS and CDR2 is YFSETQ in the germline V gene. The V gene lost 5 bases and the J gene lost 4 bases, with 15 bases spanning the gap. Written as DNA, the CDR3 is TGCGCCAGCAGTATCGGCATTGGCGGTAATGAAAAACTGTTTTTT. Protein sequence: CASSIGIGGNEKLFF.

The chain combines TRBV7-3 with TRBJ1-3; 8 bases map to TRBD1. Germline assignment: CDR1 SGHTA and CDR2 FQGTGA. The CDR3 consists of 15 residues. J lost 4 bases, V lost 4 bases, and 6 bases had no gene match. The CDR3: CASSSQGVGGNTIYF. The CDR3 DNA reads as TGTGCCAGCAGCTCACAGGGGGTAGGAGGAAACACCATATATTTT. The full variable domain, in which reference TRBV7-3 and TRBJ1-3 provide the parts outside the CDR3, is GAGVSQTPSNKVTEKGKYVELRCDPISGHTALYWYRQSLGQGPEFLIYFQGTGAADDSGLPNDRFFAVRPEGSVSTLKIQRTERGDSAVYLCASSSQGVGGNTIYFGEGSWLTVV.

This chain joins TRBV7-3 and TRBJ1-1; 10 nucleotides match TRBD1. V lost 4 bases, J lost 6 bases, and 5 bases stayed unmatched. Germline V gene data show CDR1 as SGHTA and CDR2 as FQGTGA. The CDR3 has 14 residues. This chain's CDR3 is CASSSRDRGAEAFF. The CDR3 DNA follows: TGTGCCAGCAGCTCCCGGGACAGGGGAGCTGAAGCTTTCTTT.